This passage covers 23 T cell receptor beta chains from one sample sequenced in a study of regulatory dendritic cells for organ transplantation. Their cognate antigens are unknown. Sorted subsets were CFSE-labeled and cultured 4 to 6 days with allogeneic dendritic cells. Profiled with immunoSEQ multiplex PCR; TCRdb holds only in-frame clones, not every one. This sample has 9,500 to 15,000 clones; more than 70% occur once, and the top ten carry around 0.99%. The specimen was naive CD8+ T cells from blood cultured with regulatory dendritic cells. Sample subset: CD45RA+ naive T cells. Every receptor here comes from a human donor in good health.

This chain joins TRBV9 and TRBJ2-7, with D perhaps matching TRBD1 (5 bases). Germline loops: CDR1 SGDLS, CDR2 YYNGEE. V shed 3 bases and J shed 7 bases, with 14 bases lying between them. The CDR3 extends over 13 amino acids. CDR3 region: CASSGLRQSEQYF. The CDR3 region has the DNA TGTGCCAGCAGCGGCCTCAGACAGTCTGAGCAGTACTTC.

The V call is TRBV11-2, the J call TRBJ2-3; 13 bases fit TRBD2. The CDR3 has 18 amino acids. The junction had 12 bases not matched to a gene; V was cut back by 5 bases and J by 4 bases. Germline assignment: CDR1 SGHAT and CDR2 FQNNGV. The chain's CDR3 is CASSPPPTSGGAADTQYF. CDR3 coding DNA: TGTGCCAGCAGCCCACCGCCTACTAGCGGGGGGGCAGCAGATACGCAGTATTTT. The complete variable domain, with remaining parts taken from reference TRBV11-2 and TRBJ2-3, reads EAGVAQSPRYKIIEKRQSVAFWCNPISGHATLYWYQQILGQGPKLLIQFQNNGVVDDSQLPKDRFSAERLKGVDSTLKIQPAKLEDSAVYLCASSPPPTSGGAADTQYFGPGTRLTVL.

This clone occurred once. The chain joins TRBV2 to TRBJ2-5; maybe TRBD2 (6 bases). Germline CDR1 reads SNHLY; CDR2 reads FYNNEI. The CDR3 is 16 amino acids. V was shortened by 1 base and J by 5 bases, with 17 bases between the two germline ends. CDR3 DNA sequence: TGTGCCAGCAGTGAAGGCGTCGGGGGAAAGAGGGAGACCCAGTACTTC. Translation: CASSEGVGGKRETQYF.

This chain links TRBV9 with TRBJ2-1; 8 bases align to TRBD2. J gave up 7 bases and V 3 bases, and 9 bases lay outside the gene matches. This CDR3 is 15 amino acids long. CDR1 and CDR2 from the germline V gene are SGDLS and YYNGEE. DNA of the CDR3: TGTGCCAGCAGCGCCCACCCGGGACTAGGAAATGAGCAGTTCTTC. This gives the protein CASSAHPGLGNEQFF.

This clone was seen once. V and J are TRBV19 and TRBJ2-3; TRBD2 agrees at 8 bases. This CDR3 has 19 residues. In germline, CDR1 is LNHDA, CDR2 SQIVND (reference sequence). The ends lost 6 bases at V and 0 bases at J; junction bases unmatched: 17. CDR3 loop: CASSGPTTSDPSSTDTQYF. In DNA form, the CDR3 reads TGTGCCAGTAGCGGACCCACGACTAGCGACCCCTCTAGCACAGATACGCAGTATTTT.

About this clone: One end of the junction does not line up with germline, which may come from a read error. V gene TRBV4-1 combines with J gene TRBJ1-1; D gene unclear. Germline CDR1 is MGHRA and CDR2 is YSYEKL. This CDR3 comprises 12 residues. The CDR3 sequence is CVSSLGGTEAFF. The CDR3 region has the DNA TGCGTCAGCAGCCTGGGAGGCACTGAAGCTTTCTTT.

The gene calls are TRBV6-1 and TRBJ2-1, with a possible D match to TRBD2 (6 bases). Germline V gene lookup returns CDR1 MNHNS and CDR2 SASEGT. CDR3 length equals 13 residues. V was trimmed by 5 bases and J by 6 bases, leaving 11 bases between them. The DNA of the CDR3 is TGTGCCAGCAGTAACCGGGACTCCAATGAGCAGTTCTTC. Its translation: CASSNRDSNEQFF.

This clone appeared a few times. This sequence joins TRBV6-5 and TRBJ2-7; D not certain. V lost 0 bases to trimming and J lost 1 base, with 13 bases between them. Germline V gene data show CDR1 as MNHEY and CDR2 as SVGAGI. The CDR3 runs to 16 residues. CDR3 DNA: TGTGCCAGCAGTTACTCCGTGACTTCAGTATCCTACGAGCAGTACTTC. This gives the protein CASSYSVTSVSYEQYF.

This clone occurred once. V usage is TRBV4-1 and J usage is TRBJ2-2; no clear D gene. CDR3 length: 15 residues. Trimming removed 0 bases from V and 3 bases from J, with 8 bases in between. The germline gives CDR1 MGHRA, CDR2 YSYEKL. The CDR3 sequence: CASSQDPQYTGELFF. CDR3 bases: TGCGCCAGCAGCCAAGATCCCCAATACACCGGGGAGCTGTTTTTT.

The genes are TRBV7-9 and TRBJ1-2; possible D gene TRBD1, 5 bases. Germline CDR1 SEHNR, CDR2 FQNEAQ (reference sequence). The CDR3 spans 15 residues. V was cut by 2 bases and J by 8 bases, with 18 bases left in between. The CDR3 coding sequence is TGTGCCAGCAGCTTATCGACAGCCCTTAGTAGGGGCTACACCTTC. Its protein product is CASSLSTALSRGYTF.

This sequence joins TRBV5-1 and TRBJ2-5; D is unclear. CDR1 and CDR2 from the germline V gene are SGHRS and YFSETQ. This CDR3 has 12 amino acids. V was shortened by 2 bases and J by 5 bases, with 7 bases between the two germline ends. The CDR3 nucleotides read TGCGCCAGCAGCTTTAACGGTGAGACCCAGTACTTC. It translates to CASSFNGETQYF.

The chain joins TRBV15 to TRBJ2-1, with D unclear. Germline CDR1 is LNHNV and CDR2 is YYDKDF (reference sequence). This CDR3 is 14 amino acids long. The V gene lost 0 bases and the J gene lost 3 bases, with 6 bases spanning the gap. The CDR3 protein is CATSRDRSYNEQFF. CDR3 nucleotides: TGTGCCACCAGCAGAGATCGCAGCTACAATGAGCAGTTCTTC.

This chain links TRBV7-2 with TRBJ2-7, with D possibly TRBD2 on 5 matching bases. The CDR3 length is 13 residues. Trimming removed 4 bases from V and 4 bases from J, with 11 bases in between. The germline gives CDR1 SGHTA, CDR2 FQGNSA. The CDR3 bases are TGTGCCAGCAGCTACGGAGAGGGATACGAGCAGTACTTC. Translated, it gives CASSYGEGYEQYF.

J is TRBJ1-4 and V is TRBV6-5; TRBD1 matches at 10 bases. CDR1 is MNHEY, CDR2 SVGAGI, per germline. This CDR3 has 14 residues. The ends lost 6 bases at V and 4 bases at J; junction bases unmatched: 2. Written as DNA, the CDR3 is TGTGCCAGCAGCAGGGACAGGGGTAATGAAAAACTGTTTTTT. Residues: CASSRDRGNEKLFF.

This clone was seen more than once but under ten times. This chain connects TRBV4-1 to TRBJ1-3, with 9 bases lining up with TRBD1. Germline lookup yields CDR1 MGHRA and CDR2 YSYEKL. J was trimmed by 4 bases and V by 0 bases; bases with no gene match: 4. The CDR3 extends over 16 amino acids. CDR3 DNA sequence: TGCGCCAGCAGCCAAGAAGGGACAGGGTCGGGAAACACCATATATTTT. Its translation: CASSQEGTGSGNTIYF.

The genes are TRBV9 and TRBJ2-1; 8 nucleotides match TRBD2. The CDR3 totals 16 residues. V lost 0 bases and J lost 8; bases outside the gene matches: 10. Germline CDR1 reads SGDLS; CDR2 reads YYNGEE. Here the CDR3 reads CASSVDSGGGSDEQFF. The DNA of the CDR3 is TGTGCCAGCAGCGTAGATTCGGGGGGGGGAAGCGATGAGCAGTTCTTC. The full variable domain, with the rest looked up from reference TRBV9 and TRBJ2-1, is DSGVTQTPKHLITATGQRVTLRCSPRSGDLSVYWYQQSLDQGLQFLIQYYNGEERAKGNILERFSAQQFPDLHSELNLSSLELGDSALYFCASSVDSGGGSDEQFFGPGTRLTVL.

The rearrangement joins TRBV6-6 to TRBJ2-1; 9 bases map to TRBD1. Unmatched junction bases numbered 9, after V lost 1 base and J lost 8 bases. The CDR3 loop spans 16 amino acids. Germline V lookup: CDR1 MNHNY, CDR2 SVGAGI (reference sequence). CDR3 in amino acids: CASSYFPGQGRDEQFF. For the CDR3, the DNA is TGTGCCAGCAGTTACTTCCCGGGACAGGGTAGGGATGAGCAGTTCTTC.

This clone has a single count. This chain uses TRBV4-1 with TRBJ1-2; unclear D gene. Germline V gene sequence: CDR1 MGHRA, CDR2 YSYEKL. Trimming removed 3 bases at V and 5 bases at J, with 13 bases between. The CDR3 contains 14 residues. The CDR3 nucleotides read TGCGCCAGCAGCCAGGGAGGGATCGGATATGGCTACACCTTC. It specifies CASSQGGIGYGYTF.

This clone was counted a single time. This rearrangement joins TRBV4-2 to TRBJ2-5; 11 nucleotides match TRBD2. Germline V gene lookup returns CDR1 LGHNA and CDR2 YNFKEQ. Trimming took 0 bases from V and 5 from J; bases not matched to a gene: 8. The CDR3 length is 17 residues. The CDR3 reads CASSQDLTSGEEETQYF. CDR3 DNA sequence: TGTGCCAGCAGCCAAGATCTGACTAGCGGGGAGGAGGAGACCCAGTACTTC.

V is TRBV5-1 and J is TRBJ2-7; the D is unclear. This CDR3 has 13 residues. Germline-derived CDR1 and CDR2 are SGHRS and YFSETQ. Trimming cost V 4 bases and J 7 bases, with 15 bases left between them. The CDR3 DNA reads TGCGCCAGCAGCCCTCGGTTCTTAAATGAGCAGTACTTC. This sequence encodes CASSPRFLNEQYF.

This clone appeared a single time. V gene TRBV11-2 combines with J gene TRBJ2-3; 8 bases agree with TRBD1. V shed 7 bases and J 4 bases; nucleotides not matched to a gene: 4. Germline V lookup: CDR1 SGHAT, CDR2 FQNNGV. The CDR3 runs 13 residues. The CDR3 loop is CASTSQGADTQYF. The CDR3 region has the DNA TGTGCCAGCACGTCACAGGGGGCAGATACGCAGTATTTT.

The chain has TRBV7-6 and TRBJ2-3; no clear D. Trimming stripped 0 bases from V and 3 bases from J, with 7 bases between. This CDR3 is 14 amino acids long. Germline V gives CDR1 SGHVS, CDR2 FNYEAQ. CDR3 in amino acids: CASSLASGTDTQYF. The CDR3 DNA follows: TGTGCCAGCAGCTTAGCTTCAGGTACAGATACGCAGTATTTT.

Relative to its sample, this clone is medium-sized. The V and J genes are TRBV6-5 and TRBJ1-2; tentative D call: TRBD1 (6 bases). The CDR3 sequence is 15 residues long. Per germline, CDR1 MNHEY and CDR2 SVGAGI. V shed 3 bases and J shed 4 bases, with 15 bases lying between them. In DNA form, the CDR3 reads TGTGCCAGCAGTTATGGGACACGGACGGGCTATGGCTACACCTTC. Protein: CASSYGTRTGYGYTF.